These 11 T cell receptor beta chains share one sample of origin, sequenced in a study of post-analysis software for immune sequencing data. General observations from the study: There were about five TRBV segments more frequent in patients than controls, and TRBV5-6, TRBV5-1 and TRBV20-1 were among them.

Their antigen targets remain unknown. Carried by the TCR beta cDNA libraries were unique molecular identifiers. In TCRdb, the PCR reads were re-called with MiXCR into one record per CDR3 protein. The profile shows 700,000 to 800,000 distinct CDR3 sequences, roughly 27% of them singletons. Source material: blood. The receptors stem from a girl between 10 and 17 years old with multiple sclerosis.

The J gene is TRBJ2-3, the V gene TRBV20-1, with D maybe TRBD2 (5 bases). Deletions cut 5 bases from V and 6 bases from J, with 18 bases between. The CDR3 loop spans 14 amino acids. From germline, CDR1 is DFQATT and CDR2 SNEGSKA (reference sequence). The CDR3 DNA reads TGCAGTGCTCCCGGCCAAGCTTCGGGGGATACGCAGTATTTT. This translates into CSAPGQASGDTQYF.

This clonotype has just one count. The junction does not match germline at one end; this may be a read error. The chain has TRBV13 and TRBJ2-1; 11 positions agree with TRBD2. The CDR3 length is 16 residues. In germline, CDR1 is PRHDT, CDR2 FYEKMQ (reference sequence). The CDR3 DNA reads as TGTGCCAGCAGCTACGCCGGGACTAGCGGTATTAATGAGCGGTTCTTC. Translation gives CASSYAGTSGINERFF.

The chain recombines TRBV6-2 or TRBV6-3 with TRBJ2-1; D ambiguous. CDR1 and CDR2 (germline): MNHEY, SVGEGT. The germline V and J ends were trimmed by 0 bases and 8 bases, with 17 bases remaining between them. The CDR3 runs to 16 residues. DNA for the CDR3: TGTGCCAGCAGTTACTCGCTAGATCCCCCCCACTATGAGCAGTTCTTC. It yields the protein CASSYSLDPPHYEQFF.

This clonotype was counted at least ten times. The chain combines TRBV20-1 with TRBJ1-4; D might be TRBD1 (6 bases). V was clipped by 6 bases and J by 7 bases, with 15 bases between them. This CDR3 contains 13 residues. The germline V gene encodes CDR1 DFQATT and CDR2 SNEGSKA (reference sequence). The CDR3 loop reads CSARPMGAEKLFF. The DNA for the CDR3 is TGCAGTGCCAGACCTATGGGGGCTGAAAAACTGTTTTTT.

The rearrangement links TRBV10-2 to TRBJ2-2, with unresolved D. The V gene lost 3 bases and the J gene lost 7 bases, with 6 bases spanning the gap. Germline-derived CDR1 and CDR2 are WSHSY and SAAADI. The CDR3 totals 12 residues. CDR3 in amino acids: CASSDLHGELFF. The CDR3, as DNA: TGCGCCAGCAGTGACCTACACGGGGAGCTGTTTTTT.

This chain joins TRBV29-1 and TRBJ2-5; 7 bases match TRBD2. Germline V gives CDR1 SQVTM, CDR2 ANQGSEA. With 4 bases clipped from V and 2 bases from J, the junction kept 7 bases outside the gene matches. CDR3 size: 14 residues. CDR3 sequence reads: CSVARAGGQETQYF. The DNA of the CDR3 is TGCAGCGTTGCTAGGGCCGGGGGGCAAGAGACCCAGTACTTC. The variable domain in full, completed from reference TRBV29-1 and TRBJ2-5, reads SAVISQKPSRDICQRGTSLTIQCQVDSQVTMMFWYRQQPGQSLTLIATANQGSEATYESGFVIDKFPISRPNLTFSTLTVSNMSPEDSSIYLCSVARAGGQETQYFGPGTRLLVL.

The CDR3 spells CASSLRWTVNNEQFF. Here the CDR3 DNA reads TGTGCCAGCAGTCTTCGATGGACAGTTAACAATGAGCAGTTCTTC. V usage is TRBV28 and J usage is TRBJ2-1; weak D call: TRBD1 (6 bases). CDR1 and CDR2 from the germline V gene are MDHEN and SYDVKM. Trimming removed 5 bases at V and 5 bases at J, with 16 bases between. The CDR3 consists of 15 residues.

The count of this clonotype is one. The chain uses TRBV20-1 and TRBJ1-1, with 7 bases fitting TRBD1. From germline, CDR1 is DFQATT and CDR2 SNEGSKA (reference sequence). This CDR3 has 14 amino acids. After removal of 3 bases from V and 4 bases from J, the junction contained 8 bases not matched to a gene. The CDR3 is CSARNFAGGTEAFF. DNA of the CDR3: TGCAGTGCTAGGAATTTCGCAGGGGGCACTGAAGCTTTCTTT.

Regarding this clonotype: Germline is not matched at one junction end, which may reflect a read error. The chain links TRBV11-2 to TRBJ2-3; 7 bases are shared with TRBD2. This CDR3 region has 21 residues. Germline CDR1 reads SGHAT; CDR2 reads FQNNGV. CDR3: CAGSLPWGTTGRIGSTDTQYF. Written as DNA, the CDR3 is TGTGCCGGCAGCCTCCCCTGGGGGACTACCGGGCGGATCGGGAGCACAGATACGCAGTATTTT.

V and J are TRBV5-1 and TRBJ2-7; 9 bases are a match to TRBD2. This CDR3 comprises 15 residues. The junction had 6 bases not matched to a gene; V was cut back by 2 bases and J by 3 bases. Germline V gene data show CDR1 as SGHRS and CDR2 as YFSETQ. Written as DNA, the CDR3 is TGCGCCAGCAGCTTAAGCGGGAGGTTCGACTACGAGCAGTACTTC. Translation gives CASSLSGRFDYEQYF. Full variable domain (outside the CDR3, taken from reference TRBV5-1 and TRBJ2-7): KAGVTQTPRYLIKTRGQQVTLSCSPISGHRSVSWYQQTPGQGLQFLFEYFSETQRNKGNFPGRFSGRQFSNSRSEMNVSTLELGDSALYLCASSLSGRFDYEQYFGPGTRLTVT.

The chain joins TRBV28 to TRBJ2-5, with D possibly matching TRBD1 (5 bases). Trimming shortened V by 2 bases and J by 2 bases, and 12 bases separated the two germline ends. CDR3 length equals 15 residues. Germline V gene data show CDR1 as MDHEN and CDR2 as SYDVKM. DNA for the CDR3: TGTGCCAGCAGTTTACCACAGGTGCCACAAGAGACCCAGTACTTC. Protein product: CASSLPQVPQETQYF.